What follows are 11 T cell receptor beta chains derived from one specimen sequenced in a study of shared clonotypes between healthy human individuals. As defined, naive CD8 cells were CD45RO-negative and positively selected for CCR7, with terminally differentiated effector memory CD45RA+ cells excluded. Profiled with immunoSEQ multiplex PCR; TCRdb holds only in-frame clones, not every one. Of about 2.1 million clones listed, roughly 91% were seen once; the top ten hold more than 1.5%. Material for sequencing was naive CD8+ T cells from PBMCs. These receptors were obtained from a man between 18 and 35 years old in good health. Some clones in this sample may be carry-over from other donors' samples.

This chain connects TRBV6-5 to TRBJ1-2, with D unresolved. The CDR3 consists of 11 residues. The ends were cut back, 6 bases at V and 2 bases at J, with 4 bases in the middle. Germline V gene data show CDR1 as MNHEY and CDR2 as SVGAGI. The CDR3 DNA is TGTGCCAGCAGGAGAAACTATGGCTACACCTTC. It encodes CASRRNYGYTF.

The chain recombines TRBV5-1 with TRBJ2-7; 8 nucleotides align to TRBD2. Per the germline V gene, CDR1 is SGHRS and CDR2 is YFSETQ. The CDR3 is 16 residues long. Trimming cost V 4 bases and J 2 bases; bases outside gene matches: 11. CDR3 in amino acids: CASSGLAGLDAYEQYF. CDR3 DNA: TGCGCCAGCAGCGGCTTAGCGGGACTAGACGCCTACGAGCAGTACTTC.

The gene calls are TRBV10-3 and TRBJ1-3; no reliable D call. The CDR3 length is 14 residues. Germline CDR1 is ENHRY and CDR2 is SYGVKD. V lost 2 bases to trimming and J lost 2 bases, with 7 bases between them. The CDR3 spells CAISEGNTGNTIYF. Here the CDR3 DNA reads TGTGCCATCAGTGAGGGGAATACTGGAAACACCATATATTTT.

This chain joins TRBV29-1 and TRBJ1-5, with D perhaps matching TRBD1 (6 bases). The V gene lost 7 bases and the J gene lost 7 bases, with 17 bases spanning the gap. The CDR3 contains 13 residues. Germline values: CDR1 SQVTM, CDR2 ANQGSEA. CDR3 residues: CSGTQGLGQPQHF. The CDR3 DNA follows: TGCAGCGGAACACAGGGATTAGGGCAGCCCCAGCATTTT.

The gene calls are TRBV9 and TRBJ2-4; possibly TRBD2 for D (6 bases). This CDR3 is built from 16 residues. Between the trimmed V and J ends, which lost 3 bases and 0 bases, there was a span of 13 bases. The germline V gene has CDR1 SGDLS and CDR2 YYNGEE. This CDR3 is CASSGRDETAKNIQYF. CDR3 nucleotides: TGTGCCAGCAGCGGGCGGGACGAAACAGCCAAAAACATTCAGTACTTC.

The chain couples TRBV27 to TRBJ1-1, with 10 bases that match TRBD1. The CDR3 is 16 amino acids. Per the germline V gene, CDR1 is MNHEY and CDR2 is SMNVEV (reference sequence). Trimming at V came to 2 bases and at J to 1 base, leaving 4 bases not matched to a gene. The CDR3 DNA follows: TGTGCCAGCAGTTTAAGTAGGGACAGGGGGAACACTGAAGCTTTCTTT. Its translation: CASSLSRDRGNTEAFF.

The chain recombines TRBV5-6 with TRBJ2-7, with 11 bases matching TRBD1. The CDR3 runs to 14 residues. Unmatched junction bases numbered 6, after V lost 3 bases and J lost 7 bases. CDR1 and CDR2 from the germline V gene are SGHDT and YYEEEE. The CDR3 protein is CASSYRDRGWEQYF. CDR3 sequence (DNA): TGTGCCAGCAGCTACCGGGACAGGGGGTGGGAGCAGTACTTC.

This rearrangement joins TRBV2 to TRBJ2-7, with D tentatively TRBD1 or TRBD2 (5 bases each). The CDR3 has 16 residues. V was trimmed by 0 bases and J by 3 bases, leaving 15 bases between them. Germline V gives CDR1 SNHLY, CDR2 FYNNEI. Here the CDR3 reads CASSEALGEIRYEQYF. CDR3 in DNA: TGTGCCAGCAGTGAAGCGCTGGGGGAGATCCGCTACGAGCAGTACTTC.

CDR3 nucleotide sequence: TGTGCCAGCAGCCTGGAGTGGGGATCACCCCTCCACTTT. It specifies CASSLEWGSPLHF. This sequence joins TRBV7-9 and TRBJ1-6; D is undetermined. V lost 5 bases and J 10 bases, leaving 12 bases between the germline ends. The CDR3 runs 13 residues. Per the germline V gene, CDR1 is SEHNR and CDR2 is FQNEAQ (reference sequence). The entire variable domain, with the rest obtained from reference TRBV7-9 and TRBJ1-6, is as follows: DTGVSQNPRHKITKRGQNVTFRCDPISEHNRLYWYRQTLGQGPEFLTYFQNEAQLEKSRLLSDRFSAERPKGSFSTLEIQRTEQGDSAMYLCASSLEWGSPLHFGNGTRLTVT.

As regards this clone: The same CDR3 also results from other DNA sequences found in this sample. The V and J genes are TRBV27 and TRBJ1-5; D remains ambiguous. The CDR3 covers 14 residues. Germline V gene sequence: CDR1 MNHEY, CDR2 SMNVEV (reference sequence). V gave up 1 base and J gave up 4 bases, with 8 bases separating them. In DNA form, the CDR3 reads TGTGCCAGCAGTTTATTTTACAGTAATCAGCCCCAGCATTTT. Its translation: CASSLFYSNQPQHF.

The CDR3 loop is CASRLGQGPSYEQYF. Here the CDR3 DNA reads TGTGCCAGCAGACTTGGACAGGGGCCATCCTACGAGCAGTACTTC. This chain joins TRBV5-4 and TRBJ2-7; 9 bases are shared with TRBD1. This CDR3 contains 15 residues. V dropped 5 bases and J dropped 1; count of bases not matched to a gene: 7. Germline V gene lookup returns CDR1 SGHNT and CDR2 YYREEE (reference sequence).